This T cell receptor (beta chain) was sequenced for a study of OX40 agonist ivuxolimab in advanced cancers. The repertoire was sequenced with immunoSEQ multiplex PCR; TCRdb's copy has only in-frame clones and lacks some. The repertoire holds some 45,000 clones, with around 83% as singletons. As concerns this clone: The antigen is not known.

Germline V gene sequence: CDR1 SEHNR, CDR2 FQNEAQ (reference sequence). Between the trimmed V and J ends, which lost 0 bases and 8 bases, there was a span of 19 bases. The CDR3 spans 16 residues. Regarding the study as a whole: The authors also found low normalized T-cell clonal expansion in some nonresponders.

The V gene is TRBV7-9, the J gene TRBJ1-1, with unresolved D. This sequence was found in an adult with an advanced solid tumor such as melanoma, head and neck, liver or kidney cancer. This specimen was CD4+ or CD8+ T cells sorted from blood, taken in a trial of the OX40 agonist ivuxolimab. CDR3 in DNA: TGTGCCAGCAGCTTAGCTGGATTGGGGAAAAACGGGGAAGCTTTCTTT. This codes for CASSLAGLGKNGEAFF.